These 30 T cell receptor beta chains share one sample of origin, sequenced in a study of response to subunit inactivated influenza vaccine. TCRdb analysed the RT-PCR reads with MiXCR anew, one entry per CDR3 protein. The repertoire includes approximately 700,000 distinct CDR3 sequences, approximately 15% of them detected once, and 5.5% to 8% sits in the top ten. The source material was PBMCs from blood, sampled 14 to 15 days before vaccination. The receptors stem from a man in his forties or fifties who received an inactivated influenza vaccine.

The CDR3 spells CSASRVAGGHEQYF. The CDR3 DNA reads TGCAGTGCTAGTAGGGTCGCGGGAGGACACGAGCAGTACTTC. J is TRBJ2-7 and V is TRBV20-1; the match to TRBD2 covers 8 bases. V trimming: 3 bases; J trimming: 5 bases; junction bases outside the gene matches: 9. The CDR3 totals 14 residues. In germline, CDR1 is DFQATT, CDR2 SNEGSKA (reference sequence).

In its sample, this clonotype was seen a few times. V is TRBV6-1 and J is TRBJ2-2; unclear D gene. Germline V gene data show CDR1 as MNHNS and CDR2 as SASEGT. Trimming pared 3 bases from V and 3 bases from J, leaving 11 bases between. The CDR3 loop spans 15 amino acids. This chain's CDR3 is CASSDVIVDTGELFF. In DNA, the CDR3 is TGTGCCAGCAGTGACGTGATTGTCGACACCGGGGAGCTGTTTTTT.

The table lists this clonotype with a few counts. The chain employs TRBV6-2 or TRBV6-3 and TRBJ2-7, with D perhaps TRBD1 (6 bases). Germline CDR1 is MNHEY and CDR2 is SVGEGT. The V and J ends lost 5 bases and 1 base respectively, with 12 bases between them. CDR3 length: 14 amino acids. The CDR3, as DNA: TGTGCCAGCAGTAACGGTGGACAGTCCTACGAGCAGTACTTC. Amino acids: CASSNGGQSYEQYF.

J is TRBJ2-3 and V is TRBV11-3, with 12 bases matching TRBD2. CDR1 and CDR2 from the germline V gene are SGHNT and YENEEA. The junction had 9 bases not matched to a gene; V was cut back by 5 bases and J by 6 bases. CDR3 length: 16 residues. CDR3 coding DNA: TGTGCCAGCAGCATCCGACTAGCGGGAGCCTCTGATACGCAGTATTTT. It is translated as CASSIRLAGASDTQYF. The whole variable domain, filled in from reference TRBV11-3 and TRBJ2-3, reads EAGVVQSPRYKIIEKKQPVAFWCNPISGHNTLYWYLQNLGQGPELLIRYENEEAVDDSQLPKDRFSAERLKGVDSTLKIQPAELGDSAVYLCASSIRLAGASDTQYFGPGTRLTVL.

A few counts support this clonotype. The chain couples TRBV5-1 to TRBJ2-7, with 10 nucleotides matching TRBD1. V lost 4 bases and J lost 0; bases outside the gene matches: 7. In germline, CDR1 is SGHRS, CDR2 YFSETQ. This CDR3 region has 16 residues. CDR3 coding DNA: TGCGCCAGCAGCGCCGGACAGGGGGAGAGCTCCTACGAGCAGTACTTC. This codes for CASSAGQGESSYEQYF. The variable domain in full, completed from reference TRBV5-1 and TRBJ2-7, reads KAGVTQTPRYLIKTRGQQVTLSCSPISGHRSVSWYQQTPGQGLQFLFEYFSETQRNKGNFPGRFSGRQFSNSRSEMNVSTLELGDSALYLCASSAGQGESSYEQYFGPGTRLTVT.

The rearrangement links TRBV24-1 to TRBJ2-7, with D possibly being TRBD2 (5 bases). V gave up 4 bases and J gave up 0 bases, with 12 bases separating them. The CDR3 has 15 amino acids. The germline V gene encodes CDR1 KGHDR and CDR2 SFDVKD. CDR3 protein: CATSDPRAGSYEQYF. The CDR3 nucleotides read TGTGCCACCAGTGACCCGCGGGCAGGCTCCTACGAGCAGTACTTC.

The rearrangement joins TRBV2 to TRBJ2-2; 10 bases align to TRBD2. The CDR3 is 15 amino acids. CDR1 and CDR2 from the germline V gene are SNHLY and FYNNEI. V shed 7 bases and J 6 bases; nucleotides not matched to a gene: 8. The CDR3 coding sequence is TGTGCCAGCAATCCTAGCGGGAGTGTCTCCGGGGAGCTGTTTTTT. Translation: CASNPSGSVSGELFF. The full variable domain, with the rest looked up from reference TRBV2 and TRBJ2-2, is EPEVTQTPSHQVTQMGQEVILRCVPISNHLYFYWYRQILGQKVEFLVSFYNNEISEKSEIFDDQFSVERPDGSNFTLKIRSTKLEDSAMYFCASNPSGSVSGELFFGEGSRLTVL.

This clonotype has a handful of counts. The rearrangement uses TRBV7-9 and TRBJ2-2, with unresolved D. The V and J ends lost 5 bases and 5 bases respectively, with 9 bases between them. The CDR3 has 13 residues. Germline loops: CDR1 SEHNR, CDR2 FQNEAQ (reference sequence). CDR3 DNA: TGTGCCAGCAGCCCGGACGTGACCGGGGAGCTGTTTTTT. This encodes CASSPDVTGELFF.

This clonotype was seen more than once but under ten times. The chain couples TRBV18 to TRBJ2-1; 11 bases match TRBD2. Germline V gene sequence: CDR1 KGHSH, CDR2 LQKENI. Trimming removed 0 bases from V and 9 bases from J; junction bases left unmatched: 7. CDR3 size: 16 residues. CDR3 region: CASSPPNSGGASEQFF. CDR3 sequence (DNA): TGTGCCAGCTCACCACCGAATAGCGGGGGGGCAAGTGAGCAGTTCTTC.

This clonotype was seen ten or more times. The V call is TRBV6-1, the J call TRBJ1-2, with D perhaps matching TRBD1 (6 bases). CDR1 is MNHNS and CDR2 is SASEGT in the germline V gene. This CDR3 region has 15 residues. Trimming took 7 bases from V and 5 from J, leaving 20 bases between them. The CDR3 DNA follows: TGTGCCAGCACCTACGGGTGGGGGGACACTTATGGCTACACCTTC. It yields the protein CASTYGWGDTYGYTF.

This clonotype was found a few times. The rearrangement joins TRBV15 to TRBJ2-3, with 15 bases lining up with TRBD2. CDR1 LNHNV and CDR2 YYDKDF come from the germline V gene (reference sequence). The junction had 1 base not matched to a gene; V was cut back by 0 bases and J by 3 bases. The CDR3 contains 17 residues. In DNA form, the CDR3 reads TGTGCCACCAGCAGAGAGGGACTAGCGGGGGGAACAGATACGCAGTATTTT. Encoded protein: CATSREGLAGGTDTQYF.

In its sample, this clonotype was seen a few times. The chain links TRBV5-5 to TRBJ2-7, with D uncertain. The CDR3 runs 15 residues. V lost 4 bases to trimming and J lost 3 bases, with 17 bases between them. CDR1 and CDR2 (germline): SGHKS, YYEKEE (reference sequence). The CDR3 DNA reads as TGTGCCAGCAGCCCCCAAGTCGGCAGGTTCTACGAGCAGTACTTC. This codes for CASSPQVGRFYEQYF.

At least ten counts were recorded for this clonotype. The chain joins TRBV28 to TRBJ2-1, with no clear D. This CDR3 spans 16 amino acids. Trimming removed 2 bases from V and 1 base from J, with 12 bases in between. Germline-derived CDR1 and CDR2 are MDHEN and SYDVKM. CDR3 sequence: CASSLGISLSYNEQFF. The CDR3 DNA sequence: TGTGCCAGCAGTTTAGGAATTTCCTTATCCTACAATGAGCAGTTCTTC.

This clonotype was seen many times. The rearrangement links TRBV4-2 to TRBJ2-1; 9 bases align to TRBD2. Germline CDR1 reads LGHNA; CDR2 reads YNFKEQ. The CDR3 is 13 amino acids. V lost 1 base, J lost 12 bases, and 4 bases stayed unmatched. CDR3 sequence: CASSQGTSGLQFF. The CDR3 nucleotides are TGTGCCAGCAGCCAAGGAACTAGCGGGTTGCAGTTCTTC.

In its sample, this clonotype was seen a few times. The rearrangement links TRBV12-3 or TRBV12-4 to TRBJ1-5; D possibly corresponds to TRBD1 (6 bases). The CDR3 spans 13 residues. V lost 5 bases, J lost 3 bases, and 8 bases lay in between. The DNA for the CDR3 is TGTGCCAGCAGTACAGGGCACAATCAGCCCCAGCATTTT. It translates to CASSTGHNQPQHF.

This clonotype was detected only a few times. This chain joins TRBV7-9 and TRBJ2-7, with 7 bases identical to TRBD1. Germline CDR1 and CDR2: SEHNR and FQNEAQ (reference sequence). The CDR3 covers 14 residues. V was pared by 7 bases and J by 2 bases, with 8 bases of the junction left unmatched. The CDR3 bases are TGTGCCAGCAACTCTCGACAGGGCCCCTACGAGCAGTACTTC. It is translated as CASNSRQGPYEQYF.

This clonotype has more than one count but fewer than ten. The rearrangement joins TRBV4-3 to TRBJ2-3; 11 bases map to TRBD2. The junction had 3 bases not matched to a gene; V was cut back by 0 bases and J by 4 bases. Germline CDR1 is LGHNA and CDR2 is YSLEER. CDR3 length equals 16 residues. As DNA, the CDR3 is TGCGCCAGCAGCCAAGATGTAGCGGGAGGGGCAGATACGCAGTATTTT. Protein sequence: CASSQDVAGGADTQYF.

The chain has TRBV5-1 and TRBJ2-4; a weak D match, TRBD1 (5 bases). CDR1 is SGHRS, CDR2 YFSETQ, per germline. The CDR3 has 13 amino acids. With 5 bases removed from V and 8 bases from J, the gap between germline ends came to 14 bases. The DNA of the CDR3 is TGCGCCAGCAGAGTCGGCCAAGGGGACATTCAGTACTTC. It yields the protein CASRVGQGDIQYF.

This clonotype was seen repeatedly, ten times or more. The gene calls are TRBV4-2 and TRBJ2-5; 11 positions agree with TRBD2. CDR3 size: 14 residues. CDR1 is LGHNA and CDR2 is YNFKEQ in the germline V gene. Germline trimming cut 4 bases from V and 3 bases from J; bases unmatched to any gene: 1. DNA for the CDR3: TGTGCCAGCAGCCGTAGCGGGGGGGAAGAGACCCAGTACTTC. Translated, it gives CASSRSGGEETQYF.

This clonotype has just a few counts. Compared with germline, one end of the junction differs, possibly owing to a read error. This chain uses TRBV20-1 with TRBJ2-3; TRBD2 matches at 10 bases. The length of the CDR3 is 17 residues. The germline V gene has CDR1 DFQATT and CDR2 SNEGSKA (reference sequence). For the CDR3, the DNA is TGCTGTGCTAGAGATCCTCTAGCGGGAGTGACTACAGATACGCAGTATTTT. Translation gives CCARDPLAGVTTDTQYF.

This clonotype has only a few counts. The rearrangement joins TRBV5-1 to TRBJ2-1; no reliable D call. CDR1 is SGHRS and CDR2 is YFSETQ in the germline V gene. CDR3 length: 15 amino acids. V lost 4 bases and J 0 bases, leaving 11 bases between the germline ends. DNA for the CDR3: TGCGCCAGCAGCCGGACGGAGAGCTCCTACAATGAGCAGTTCTTC. Encoded protein: CASSRTESSYNEQFF. Full variable domain (remainder filled in from reference TRBV5-1 and TRBJ2-1): KAGVTQTPRYLIKTRGQQVTLSCSPISGHRSVSWYQQTPGQGLQFLFEYFSETQRNKGNFPGRFSGRQFSNSRSEMNVSTLELGDSALYLCASSRTESSYNEQFFGPGTRLTVL.

This clonotype was counted only a few times. This chain links TRBV24-1 with TRBJ2-4; D not resolved. This CDR3 region has 13 residues. V shed 8 bases and J shed 8 bases, with 15 bases lying between them. Germline V gene data show CDR1 as KGHDR and CDR2 as SFDVKD. The chain's CDR3 is CATKSHGGDIQYF. The DNA for the CDR3 is TGTGCCACCAAGTCTCACGGCGGTGACATTCAGTACTTC.

This clonotype was recorded at least ten times. V and J are TRBV15 and TRBJ2-2, with D unresolved. The germline V gene encodes CDR1 LNHNV and CDR2 YYDKDF (reference sequence). V lost 5 bases, J lost 3 bases, and 4 bases lay in between. This CDR3 is built from 12 residues. The CDR3 DNA follows: TGTGCCACCAGCGCATACACCGGGGAGCTGTTTTTT. Translated, it gives CATSAYTGELFF.

The chain joins TRBV2 to TRBJ2-1, with 9 nucleotides matching TRBD2. CDR1 is SNHLY, CDR2 FYNNEI, per germline. J was trimmed by 0 bases and V by 5 bases; bases with no gene match: 5. The CDR3 is 16 residues long. In nucleotides, the CDR3 is TGTGCCAGCAGTCCGGGCGGGGGGGCCTCCTACAATGAGCAGTTCTTC. It specifies CASSPGGGASYNEQFF.

This clonotype has just a few counts. This chain connects TRBV29-1 to TRBJ2-3; D might be TRBD1 or TRBD2, each matching 5 bases. V lost 4 bases, J lost 0 bases, and 8 bases lay in between. CDR3 size: 13 residues. Looked up from germline, CDR1 is SQVTM and CDR2 is ANQGSEA. CDR3 DNA sequence: TGCAGCGTTGCCCGGGACAGCACAGATACGCAGTATTTT. This encodes CSVARDSTDTQYF.

This clonotype was recorded many times. The chain recombines TRBV12-3 or TRBV12-4 with TRBJ1-1, with D unclear. Between the trimmed V and J ends, which lost 4 bases and 6 bases, there was a span of 12 bases. The CDR3 is 13 residues long. CDR3 DNA sequence: TGTGCCAGCAGTTCAAGGGCCGGGTCTGAAGCTTTCTTT. It translates to CASSSRAGSEAFF.

V is TRBV5-5 and J is TRBJ2-3, with 8 nucleotides matching TRBD2. The germline gives CDR1 SGHKS, CDR2 YYEKEE (reference sequence). The V gene end was trimmed by 3 bases and the J gene end by 2 bases; junction bases not matched to a gene: 5. The CDR3 length is 15 residues. CDR3 DNA: TGTGCCAGCAGCTCCGTAGCGGGGCCCACAGATACGCAGTATTTT. Its protein is CASSSVAGPTDTQYF.

The chain carries TRBV7-9 and TRBJ2-7; 7 bases fit TRBD1. Germline V lookup: CDR1 SEHNR, CDR2 FQNEAQ (reference sequence). With V trimmed by 1 base and J by 1 base, 7 bases remained unmatched. This CDR3 is built from 16 residues. The CDR3 DNA sequence: TGTGCCAGCAGCTTAGAGGGGGCGGGCCGTTCCTACGAGCAGTACTTC. Translated, it gives CASSLEGAGRSYEQYF.

In its sample, this clonotype was seen many times. The CDR3 reads CASRLGTAYGYTF. CDR3 bases: TGTGCCAGCAGACTGGGGACAGCCTATGGCTACACCTTC. This sequence joins TRBV3-1 and TRBJ1-2; 7 nucleotides agree with TRBD1. The CDR3 is made up of 13 amino acids. Per the germline V gene, CDR1 is LGHDT and CDR2 is YNNKEL (reference sequence). The J segment lost 4 bases and the V segment lost 6 bases, leaving 5 bases of the junction unmatched. Combining the CDR3 with reference TRBV3-1 and TRBJ1-2 gives the whole variable domain DTAVSQTPKYLVTQMGNDKSIKCEQNLGHDTMYWYKQDSKKFLKIMFSYNNKELIINETVPNRFSPKSPDKAHLNLHINSLELGDSAVYFCASRLGTAYGYTFGSGTRLTVV.

The CDR3 reads CASSNSGGTPLHF. As DNA, the CDR3 is TGTGCCAGCAGCAACTCCGGTGGGACACCCCTCCACTTT. The chain has TRBV9 and TRBJ1-6; D is uncertain. CDR3 length: 13 residues. Deletions cut 4 bases from V and 11 bases from J, with 13 bases between. CDR1 and CDR2 (germline): SGDLS, YYNGEE.